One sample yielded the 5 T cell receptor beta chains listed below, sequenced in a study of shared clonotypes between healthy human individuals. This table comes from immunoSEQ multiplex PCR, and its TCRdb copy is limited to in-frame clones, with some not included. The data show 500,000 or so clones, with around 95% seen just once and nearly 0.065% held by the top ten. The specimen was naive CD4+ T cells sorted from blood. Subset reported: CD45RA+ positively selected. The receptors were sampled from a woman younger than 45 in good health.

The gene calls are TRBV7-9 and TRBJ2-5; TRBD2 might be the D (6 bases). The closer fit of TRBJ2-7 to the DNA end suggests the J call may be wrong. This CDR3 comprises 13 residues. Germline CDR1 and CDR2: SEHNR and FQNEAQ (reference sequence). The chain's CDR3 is CASSQRDWYEQYF. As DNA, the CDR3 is TGTGCCAGCAGCCAACGGGACTGGTACGAGCAGTACTTC.

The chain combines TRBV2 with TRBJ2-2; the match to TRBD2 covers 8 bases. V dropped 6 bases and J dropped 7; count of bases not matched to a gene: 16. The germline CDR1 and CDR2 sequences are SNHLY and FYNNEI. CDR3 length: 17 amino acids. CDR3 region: CASSVGERGTRLGELFF. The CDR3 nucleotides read TGTGCCAGCAGCGTCGGGGAGCGGGGGACCAGACTCGGGGAGCTGTTTTTT.

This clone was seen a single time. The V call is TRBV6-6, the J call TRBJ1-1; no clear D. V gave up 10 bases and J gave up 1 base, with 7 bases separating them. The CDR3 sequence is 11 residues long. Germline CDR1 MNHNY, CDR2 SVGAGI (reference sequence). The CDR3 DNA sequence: TGTGCCACCCGCCGGAACACTGAAGCTTTCTTT. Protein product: CATRRNTEAFF.

The DNA for the CDR3 is TGTGCCAGCAGCTCGACACTCGACAGGGACTCTTTCTTT. Its translation: CASSSTLDRDSFF. This sequence joins TRBV7-9 and TRBJ1-1, with TRBD1 matching over 7 bases. The CDR3 is 13 amino acids. Germline values: CDR1 SEHNR, CDR2 FQNEAQ (reference sequence). V dropped 4 bases and J dropped 12; count of bases not matched to a gene: 11. The full variable domain, with the rest looked up from reference TRBV7-9 and TRBJ1-1, is DTGVSQNPRHKITKRGQNVTFRCDPISEHNRLYWYRQTLGQGPEFLTYFQNEAQLEKSRLLSDRFSAERPKGSFSTLEIQRTEQGDSAMYLCASSSTLDRDSFFGQGTRLTVV.

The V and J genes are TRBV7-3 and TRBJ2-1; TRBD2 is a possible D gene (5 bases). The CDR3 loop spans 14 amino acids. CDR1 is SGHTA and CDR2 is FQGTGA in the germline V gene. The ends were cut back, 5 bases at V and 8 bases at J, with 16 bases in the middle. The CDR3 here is CASSPQNNGDEQFF. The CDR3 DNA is TGTGCCAGCAGCCCTCAAAATAACGGGGATGAGCAGTTCTTC.